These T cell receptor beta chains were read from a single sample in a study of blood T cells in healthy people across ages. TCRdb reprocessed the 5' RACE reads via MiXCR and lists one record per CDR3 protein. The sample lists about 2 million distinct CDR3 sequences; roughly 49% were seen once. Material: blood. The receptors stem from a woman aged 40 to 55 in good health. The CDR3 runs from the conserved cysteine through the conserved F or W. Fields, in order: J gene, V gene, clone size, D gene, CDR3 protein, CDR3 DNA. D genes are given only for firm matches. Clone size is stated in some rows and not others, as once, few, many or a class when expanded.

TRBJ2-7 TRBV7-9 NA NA CASSSNDGRILEQYF TGTGCCAGCAGCTCCAACGACGGCAGGATCCTCGAGCAGTACTTC
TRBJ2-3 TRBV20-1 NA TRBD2 CSARIGGASDTQYF TGCAGTGCTAGAATCGGGGGGGCCTCAGATACGCAGTATTTT
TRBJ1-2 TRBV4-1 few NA CASSQGLQPSYGYTF TGCGCCAGCAGCCAAGGCCTACAGCCGAGCTATGGCTACACCTTC
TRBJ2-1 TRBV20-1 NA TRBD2 CGARDLERGVLYNEQFF TGCGGTGCTAGAGATTTGGAGCGGGGGGTTCTCTACAATGAGCAGTTCTTC
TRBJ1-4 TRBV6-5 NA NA CASSDRNEKLFF TGTGCCAGCAGTGACAGGAATGAAAAACTGTTTTTT
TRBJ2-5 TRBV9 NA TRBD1 CASSVGQANYKQYF TGTGCCAGCAGCGTGGGACAGGCGAACTACAAGCAGTACTTC
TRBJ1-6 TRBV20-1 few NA CSVEPGGSYNSPLHF TGCAGTGTCGAGCCTGGTGGGTCCTATAATTCACCCCTCCACTTT
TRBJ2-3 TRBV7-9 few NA CASSYDGGGTDTQYF TGTGCCAGCAGTTATGATGGGGGCGGCACAGATACGCAGTATTTT
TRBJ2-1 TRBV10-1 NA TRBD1 CASSETGTGSYNEQFF TGCGCCAGCAGCGAAACCGGGACAGGGTCCTACAATGAGCAGTTCTTC
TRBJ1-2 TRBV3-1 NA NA CASSQVAGAEYGYTF TGTGCCAGCAGCCAAGTTGCAGGGGCGGAATATGGCTACACCTTC
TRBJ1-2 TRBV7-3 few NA CASSLTNQDGYTF TGTGCCAGCAGCTTAACCAATCAAGATGGCTACACCTTC
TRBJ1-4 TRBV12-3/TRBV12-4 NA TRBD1 CASSPGQGEINEKLFF TGTGCCAGCAGTCCGGGACAGGGGGAGATTAATGAAAAACTGTTTTTT
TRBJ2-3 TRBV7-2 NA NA CASTRQGGSTDTQYF TGTGCCAGCACCCGCCAGGGGGGTAGCACAGATACGCAGTATTTT
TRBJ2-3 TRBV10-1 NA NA CASSEPDSGGSDTQYF TGCGCCAGCAGTGAGCCGGATAGTGGGGGGTCAGATACGCAGTATTTT
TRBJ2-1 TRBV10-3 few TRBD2 CAIGLAGLNSYNEQFF TGTGCCATCGGACTAGCGGGACTTAACTCCTACAATGAGCAGTTCTTC
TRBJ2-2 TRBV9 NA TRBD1 CASSAGQYGGELFF TGTGCCAGCAGCGCGGGACAGTACGGTGGGGAGCTGTTTTTT
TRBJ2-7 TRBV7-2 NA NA CASSLARRGYNYEQYF TGTGCCAGCAGCTTAGCGAGACGGGGTTACAACTACGAGCAGTACTTC
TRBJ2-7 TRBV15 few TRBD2 CATSSGGAYYEQYF TGTGCCACCAGCAGCGGGGGGGCCTATTACGAGCAGTACTTC
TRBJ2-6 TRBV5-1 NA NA CASSTRITSGANVLTF TGCGCCAGCAGCACCCGAATTACCTCTGGGGCCAACGTCCTGACTTTC
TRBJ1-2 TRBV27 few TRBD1 CASSKGTGGTSGYTF TGTGCCAGCAGCAAGGGCACAGGGGGGACGAGCGGCTACACCTTC
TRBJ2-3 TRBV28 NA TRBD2 CASSRGTSGASGDTQYF TGTGCCAGCAGCAGAGGGACTAGCGGGGCCTCCGGAGATACGCAGTATTTT
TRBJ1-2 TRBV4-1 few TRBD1 CASSPWDSFYGYTF TGCGCCAGCAGCCCGTGGGACAGCTTCTATGGCTACACCTTC
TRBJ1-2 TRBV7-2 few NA CASSLYLGEIYGYTF TGTGCCAGCAGCTTATATTTGGGGGAAATCTATGGCTACACCTTC
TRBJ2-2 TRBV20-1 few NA CSARDRAGNTGELFF TGCAGTGCTAGAGATAGGGCAGGGAACACCGGGGAGCTGTTTTTT
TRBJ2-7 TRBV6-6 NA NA CASSYLEGNEQYF TGTGCCAGCAGTTATCTGGAGGGCAACGAGCAGTACTTC